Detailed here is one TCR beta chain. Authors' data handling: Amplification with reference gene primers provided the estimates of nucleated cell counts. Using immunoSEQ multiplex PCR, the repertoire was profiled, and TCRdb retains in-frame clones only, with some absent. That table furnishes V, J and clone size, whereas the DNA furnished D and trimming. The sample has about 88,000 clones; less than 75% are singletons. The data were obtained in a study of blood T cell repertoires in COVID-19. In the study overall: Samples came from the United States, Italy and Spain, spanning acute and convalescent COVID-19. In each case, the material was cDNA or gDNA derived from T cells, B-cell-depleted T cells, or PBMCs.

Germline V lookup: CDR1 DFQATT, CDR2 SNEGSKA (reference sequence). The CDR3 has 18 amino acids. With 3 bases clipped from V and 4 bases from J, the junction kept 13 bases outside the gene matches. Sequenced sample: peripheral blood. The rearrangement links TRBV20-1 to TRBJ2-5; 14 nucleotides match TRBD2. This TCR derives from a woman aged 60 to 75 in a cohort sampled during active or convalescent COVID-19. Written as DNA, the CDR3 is TGCAGTGCTAGTAAGGGACTAGCGGGGGCCATCGGGGGAGAGACCCAGTACTTC. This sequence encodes CSASKGLAGAIGGETQYF.